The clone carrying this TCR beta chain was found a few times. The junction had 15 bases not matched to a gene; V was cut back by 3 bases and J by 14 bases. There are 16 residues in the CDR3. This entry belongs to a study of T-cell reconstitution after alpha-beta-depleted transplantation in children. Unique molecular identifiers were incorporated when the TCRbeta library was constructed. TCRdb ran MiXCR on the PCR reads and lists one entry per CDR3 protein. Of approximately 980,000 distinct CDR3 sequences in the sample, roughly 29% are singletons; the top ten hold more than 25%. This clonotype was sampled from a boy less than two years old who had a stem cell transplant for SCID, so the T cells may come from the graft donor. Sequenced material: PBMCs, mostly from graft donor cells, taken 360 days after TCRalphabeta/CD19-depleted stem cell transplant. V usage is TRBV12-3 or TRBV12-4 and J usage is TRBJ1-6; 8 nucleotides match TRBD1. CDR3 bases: TGTGCCAGCAGTTTCCTTCTGACAGGGGTGAAGGGGACCCTCCACTTT. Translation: CASSFLLTGVKGTLHF.